These T cell receptor beta chains were read from a single sample in a study of T cells in Graves' hyperthyroidism and ophthalmopathy. One entry per CDR3 protein, called by TCRdb with MiXCR from the multiplex PCR reads. This table has roughly 700,000 distinct CDR3 sequences, approximately 40% appearing once. The specimen was blood. These TCRs come from a woman aged 40 to 55 with Graves' hyperthyroidism. The CDR3 runs from the conserved cysteine through the conserved F or W. D genes are given only for firm matches. The size entry is marked missing in some rows and otherwise reads once, few, many or a size class.

d_gene: NA
abundance: many
j_gene: TRBJ1-1
v_gene: TRBV29-1
CDR3nt: TGCAGCGTGACTGTCTGGGTACCGAACACTGAAGCTTTCTTT
CDR3aa: CSVTVWVPNTEAFF

d_gene: NA
abundance: many
j_gene: TRBJ1-6
v_gene: TRBV12-3/TRBV12-4
CDR3nt: TGTGCCAGCAGTTTTGACGGGCAGCGTAATTCACCCCTCCACTTT
CDR3aa: CASSFDGQRNSPLHF

d_gene: TRBD1
abundance: NA
j_gene: TRBJ1-2
v_gene: TRBV5-1
CDR3nt: TGCGCCAGCAGATCGACAGGGCTCGAAGGGTCCTACACCTTC
CDR3aa: CASRSTGLEGSYTF

d_gene: NA
abundance: NA
j_gene: TRBJ2-5
v_gene: TRBV2
CDR3nt: TGTGCCAGCAGTGAAAGGCCCTATCAGTACTTC
CDR3aa: CASSERPYQYF

d_gene: TRBD2
abundance: few
j_gene: TRBJ2-5
v_gene: TRBV2
CDR3nt: TGTGCCAGCAGTGAAGAGCCTAGCGGACAAGAGACCCAGTACTTC
CDR3aa: CASSEEPSGQETQYF

d_gene: NA
abundance: many
j_gene: TRBJ2-5
v_gene: TRBV5-1
CDR3nt: TGCGCCAGCAGCTTCCGTCCCGTCCCCCAAGAGACCCAGTACTTC
CDR3aa: CASSFRPVPQETQYF

d_gene: NA
abundance: few
j_gene: TRBJ1-1
v_gene: TRBV6-5
CDR3nt: TGTGCCAGCAGTTACCTTACAGGGTACACTGAAGCTTTCTTT
CDR3aa: CASSYLTGYTEAFF

d_gene: NA
abundance: many
j_gene: TRBJ2-2
v_gene: TRBV19
CDR3nt: TGTGCCAGTAACCCTCCCAAGGGTAACACCGGGGAGCTGTTTTTT
CDR3aa: CASNPPKGNTGELFF

d_gene: NA
abundance: NA
j_gene: TRBJ2-5
v_gene: TRBV4-1
CDR3nt: TGCGCCAGCAGCCAAGAGGGGGAGCAGACCCAGTACTTC
CDR3aa: CASSQEGEQTQYF

d_gene: TRBD1
abundance: NA
j_gene: TRBJ1-2
v_gene: TRBV6-2/TRBV6-3
CDR3nt: TGTGCCAGCGAAGCGGGACAGGGGATTGGAAACACCTTC
CDR3aa: CASEAGQGIGNTF

d_gene: NA
abundance: many
j_gene: TRBJ2-6
v_gene: TRBV7-2
CDR3nt: TGTGCCAGCAGCCCTTATGAGGGAACTGGGGCCAACGTCCTGACTTTC
CDR3aa: CASSPYEGTGANVLTF

d_gene: TRBD2
abundance: once
j_gene: TRBJ2-5
v_gene: TRBV7-2
CDR3nt: TGTGCCAGCAGACTGAACCTAGCGGGAGGGAAGACCCAGTACTTC
CDR3aa: CASRLNLAGGKTQYF

d_gene: NA
abundance: many
j_gene: TRBJ1-2
v_gene: TRBV24-1
CDR3nt: TGTGCCACCAGTGATTTCCCGAGAGCTAACTATGGCTACACCTTC
CDR3aa: CATSDFPRANYGYTF

d_gene: TRBD1
abundance: many
j_gene: TRBJ1-2
v_gene: TRBV29-1
CDR3nt: TGCAGCGTGACAGGGGCCTATGGCTACACCTTC
CDR3aa: CSVTGAYGYTF

d_gene: TRBD1
abundance: few
j_gene: TRBJ2-7
v_gene: TRBV5-8
CDR3nt: TGTGCCAGCAGAGACATCAGGGGGTCCAACGAGCAGTACTTC
CDR3aa: CASRDIRGSNEQYF

d_gene: NA
abundance: few
j_gene: TRBJ1-1
v_gene: TRBV20-1
CDR3nt: TGCAGGGGCGGGGGGGACACTGAAGCTTTCTTT
CDR3aa: CRGGGDTEAFF

d_gene: TRBD2
abundance: NA
j_gene: TRBJ2-7
v_gene: TRBV4-1
CDR3nt: TGCGCCAGCAGCCATCTAGCGGGGGATGCCTACGAGCAGTACTTC
CDR3aa: CASSHLAGDAYEQYF

d_gene: NA
abundance: NA
j_gene: TRBJ1-1
v_gene: TRBV5-1
CDR3nt: TGCGCCAGCAGCTTCCTTGGGGCGGGGGGCACTGAAGCTTTCTTT
CDR3aa: CASSFLGAGGTEAFF

d_gene: NA
abundance: NA
j_gene: TRBJ2-7
v_gene: TRBV7-9
CDR3nt: TGTGCCAGCAGCTTGGGGACATGGGATGACGAGCAGTACTTC
CDR3aa: CASSLGTWDDEQYF

d_gene: NA
abundance: many
j_gene: TRBJ2-7
v_gene: TRBV19
CDR3nt: TGTGCCAGCCGACTGGGGGCAGCCCTCTCCTACGAGCAGTACTTC
CDR3aa: CASRLGAALSYEQYF

d_gene: TRBD1
abundance: many
j_gene: TRBJ2-5
v_gene: TRBV20-1
CDR3nt: TGCAGTGCACGAAGACAGGGGGGAGGAGAGACCCAGTACTTC
CDR3aa: CSARRQGGGETQYF

d_gene: NA
abundance: NA
j_gene: TRBJ1-5
v_gene: TRBV15
CDR3nt: TGTGCCACCAGCAGGAGGGACCTCAATCAGCCCCAGCATTTT
CDR3aa: CATSRRDLNQPQHF

d_gene: TRBD1
abundance: NA
j_gene: TRBJ1-1
v_gene: TRBV7-9
CDR3nt: TGTGCCAGCAGGCGGGGACAGGGGGGCTTTGAAGCTTTCTTT
CDR3aa: CASRRGQGGFEAFF

d_gene: NA
abundance: few
j_gene: TRBJ1-3
v_gene: TRBV6-5
CDR3nt: TGTGCCAGCAGTTTGAACAGGGCGACGAGCTCTGGAAACACCATATATTTT
CDR3aa: CASSLNRATSSGNTIYF

d_gene: TRBD1
abundance: NA
j_gene: TRBJ2-7
v_gene: TRBV2
CDR3nt: TGTGCCAGCAGCCTATCCAGCGGAGCGACAGGGAGCTACGAGCAGTACTTC
CDR3aa: CASSLSSGATGSYEQYF

d_gene: NA
abundance: once
j_gene: TRBJ2-7
v_gene: TRBV20-1
CDR3nt: TGCAGTGCTAGAAGGGGGGAGGTCTACAATGAGCAGTACTTC
CDR3aa: CSARRGEVYNEQYF

d_gene: NA
abundance: NA
j_gene: TRBJ2-3
v_gene: TRBV7-9
CDR3nt: TGTGCCAGCAGCCATAGGAAAGGGGGTCGGACAGATACGCAGTATTTT
CDR3aa: CASSHRKGGRTDTQYF

d_gene: NA
abundance: NA
j_gene: TRBJ1-1
v_gene: TRBV30
CDR3nt: TGTGCCTGGAGTCCTTCTGGGGGGTTTGGAGCTTTCTTT
CDR3aa: CAWSPSGGFGAFF

d_gene: NA
abundance: NA
j_gene: TRBJ2-5
v_gene: TRBV10-3
CDR3nt: TGTGCCATCAGTGAACTCGAAACAGGAGGTTGGGAGACCCAGTACTTC
CDR3aa: CAISELETGGWETQYF

d_gene: NA
abundance: many
j_gene: TRBJ1-2
v_gene: TRBV11-2
CDR3nt: TGTGCCAGCAGCTTAGAGAAGCTCTATGGCTACACCTTC
CDR3aa: CASSLEKLYGYTF

d_gene: TRBD1
abundance: few
j_gene: TRBJ1-4
v_gene: TRBV20-1
CDR3nt: TGCAGTGCCCTGGACAGGGGGAATGAAAAACTGTTTTTT
CDR3aa: CSALDRGNEKLFF

d_gene: NA
abundance: NA
j_gene: TRBJ1-2
v_gene: TRBV7-9
CDR3nt: TGTGCCAGCAGCTCCCTACCGGGGGTCGGGGATGGCTACACCTTC
CDR3aa: CASSSLPGVGDGYTF

d_gene: NA
abundance: NA
j_gene: TRBJ1-2
v_gene: TRBV3-1
CDR3nt: TGTGCCAGCAGCCACCAGGGTGTCGGGTATGGCTACACCTTC
CDR3aa: CASSHQGVGYGYTF